The present T cell receptor (beta chain) was sequenced within a study of siplizumab effects on memory and regulatory T cells. Repertoires were generated with immunoSEQ multiplex PCR, while TCRdb's copy carries only in-frame clones and drops some. The data show some 90,000 clones, around 89% seen once. Study observations and caveats: The study found naive T cells seemingly more diverse than memory cells and seemingly major alloresponse contributors. In siplizumab conditions, mappable alloreactive CD4+ clones averaged approximately 69% Treg-derived, against about 27% in controls. Tregs that proliferated in siplizumab cultures did not have their suppressive function confirmed.

This clone appeared once. Its antigen remains unidentified. The receptor was isolated from a human donor in good health. The sample taken for sequencing was CD4+ T cells sorted from blood.

The CDR3 loop reads CATSRVRTSTPGNEQFF. CDR3 sequence (DNA): TGTGCCACCAGCAGAGTTAGGACTAGCACCCCTGGCAATGAGCAGTTCTTC. This chain joins TRBV15 and TRBJ2-1; 8 nucleotides match TRBD2. V lost 1 base, J lost 6 bases, and 11 bases stayed unmatched. The germline V gene encodes CDR1 LNHNV and CDR2 YYDKDF (reference sequence). The CDR3 spans 17 residues. Drawing the rest from reference TRBV15 and TRBJ2-1, the complete variable domain is DAMVIQNPRYQVTQFGKPVTLSCSQTLNHNVMYWYQQKSSQAPKLLFHYYDKDFNNEADTPDNFQSRRPNTSFCFLDIRSPGLGDTAMYLCATSRVRTSTPGNEQFFGPGTRLTVL.